This paragraph reports one T cell receptor beta chain. In the authors' workflow: Reference gene primer amplification yielded estimated nucleated cell counts. This table comes from immunoSEQ multiplex PCR, and its TCRdb copy is limited to in-frame clones, with some not included. Clone size and V and J calls were adopted from that table, with D and trimming inferred from the DNA. The table lists 200,000 to 300,000 clones, 80% to 90% of them singletons. V gave up 8 bases and J gave up 5 bases; unmatched junction bases: 6. Germline CDR1 reads ENHRY; CDR2 reads SYGVKD. The CDR3 runs 14 residues. These data come from a study of blood T cell repertoires in COVID-19. As for the study in general: The United States, Italy and Spain were the sources of the acute and convalescent COVID-19 samples. Sources were T cells, B-cell-depleted T cells, or PBMCs; the material itself was cDNA or gDNA.

The clonotype comes from a man aged 60-69 years with acute or convalescent COVID-19. The rearrangement links TRBV10-3 to TRBJ1-6; 7 bases are shared with TRBD1. Sequencing was performed on peripheral blood. CDR3 region: CAIGMTGNNSPLHF. CDR3 bases: TGTGCCATCGGCATGACAGGGAATAATTCACCCCTCCACTTT.